The clone carrying this T cell receptor (beta chain) was seen once. This record comes from a study of blood T cell repertoires in COVID-19. Study information: Researchers got acute and convalescent COVID-19 samples from the United States, Italy and Spain.

This CDR3 is built from 15 residues. The germline CDR1 and CDR2 sequences are SGHDN and FVKESK. V lost 6 bases to trimming and J lost 4 bases; unmatched junction nucleotides: 5. Patients in Seattle were enrolled during active infection, then followed longitudinally. The table came from immunoSEQ multiplex PCR; TCRdb's copy has only in-frame clones and leaves some out. The table shows approximately 170,000 clones, with under 85% occurring only once. Sample: peripheral blood. The V call is TRBV14, the J call TRBJ2-2; 10 nucleotides align to TRBD1. This receptor was taken from an elderly man with COVID-19, enrolled during active disease. This CDR3 is CASSRQGAGTGELFF. Written as DNA, the CDR3 is TGTGCCAGCAGTCGACAGGGGGCGGGCACCGGGGAGCTGTTTTTT. The entire variable domain, with the rest obtained from reference TRBV14 and TRBJ2-2, is as follows: EAGVTQFPSHSVIEKGQTVTLRCDPISGHDNLYWYRRVMGKEIKFLLHFVKESKQDESGMPNNRFLAERTGGTYSTLKVQPAELEDSGVYFCASSRQGAGTGELFFGEGSRLTVL.